One sample yielded the 8 T cell receptor beta chains listed below, sequenced in a study of spatial heterogeneity in lung cancer. Time point in this sample: blood at routine non-recurrence follow-up after resection. MiXCR was run by TCRdb on the 5' RACE reads, yielding one entry per CDR3 protein. This sample yields 40,000 to 50,000 distinct CDR3 sequences, of which over 9.5% are seen a single time; about 15% belongs to the top ten. This material consisted of PBMCs, taken at follow-up. These receptors came from a female donor with early-stage non-small cell lung cancer.

The chain carries TRBV20-1 and TRBJ2-4, with a tentative D call TRBD2 (6 bases). Trimming took 3 bases from V and 7 from J, leaving 7 bases between them. Germline V gene data show CDR1 as DFQATT and CDR2 as SNEGSKA (reference sequence). The CDR3 is 11 amino acids. CDR3 sequence (DNA): TGCAGTGCTAGTGGAGGGAACATTCAGTACTTC. Protein sequence: CSASGGNIQYF.

This clonotype is labeled as large. The V gene is TRBV28, the J gene TRBJ2-2; D might be TRBD1 (5 bases). CDR3 length: 13 amino acids. CDR1 is MDHEN and CDR2 is SYDVKM in the germline V gene. With 2 bases removed from V and 4 bases from J, the gap between germline ends came to 5 bases. The CDR3 spells CASSLRGTGELFF. The CDR3 nucleotides read TGTGCCAGCAGTTTAAGGGGCACCGGGGAGCTGTTTTTT.

In this sample, this clonotype turned up a few times. The CDR3 spells CSAVQLGQGAHEQYF. CDR3 bases: TGCAGTGCTGTTCAATTGGGACAGGGGGCTCACGAGCAGTACTTC. V usage is TRBV20-1 and J usage is TRBJ2-7; the match to TRBD1 covers 12 bases. CDR1 is DFQATT, CDR2 SNEGSKA, per germline (reference sequence). V dropped 5 bases and J dropped 5; count of bases not matched to a gene: 10. This CDR3 is 15 amino acids long.

This rearrangement joins TRBV2 to TRBJ2-1, with a possible D match to TRBD1 (6 bases). Germline V lookup: CDR1 SNHLY, CDR2 FYNNEI. This CDR3 spans 15 amino acids. The V end lost 6 bases, the J end lost 1 base, and 13 bases lay between the germline ends. This chain's CDR3 is CASRLQGLSYNEQFF. In DNA, the CDR3 is TGTGCCAGCAGATTACAGGGTTTGTCCTACAATGAGCAGTTCTTC.

In its sample, this clonotype was seen a few times. This sequence joins TRBV29-1 and TRBJ1-4, with 7 bases matching TRBD1. The germline V gene encodes CDR1 SQVTM and CDR2 ANQGSEA. This CDR3 spans 13 amino acids. Trimming removed 5 bases from V and 8 bases from J; junction bases left unmatched: 8. CDR3 amino acids: CSVTTGVREKLFF. The CDR3 nucleotides are TGCAGCGTTACAACAGGGGTTCGGGAAAAACTGTTTTTT.

This clonotype came up many times. J is TRBJ2-2 and V is TRBV5-1; D uncertain. V dropped 0 bases and J dropped 2 bases, with 5 bases sitting between them. The germline V gene has CDR1 SGHRS and CDR2 YFSETQ. The CDR3 sequence is 14 residues long. As DNA, the CDR3 is TGCGCCAGCAGCTTGGGACAAAACACCGGGGAGCTGTTTTTT. Amino acid sequence: CASSLGQNTGELFF.

This clonotype was detected ten times or more. The V gene is TRBV6-6, the J gene TRBJ1-1; TRBD1 might be the D (6 bases). Germline CDR1 is MNHNY and CDR2 is SVGAGI (reference sequence). This CDR3 contains 13 residues. The V end was cut by 9 bases, the J end by 3 bases, with 14 bases between. The CDR3, as DNA: TGTGCCAGTTGGGGGGAGGGGGACACTGAAGCTTTCTTT. Amino acids: CASWGEGDTEAFF.

This rearrangement joins TRBV7-2 to TRBJ2-7; 9 nucleotides agree with TRBD1. V gave up 4 bases and J gave up 1 base; unmatched junction bases: 5. This CDR3 has 15 amino acids. Germline CDR1 is SGHTA and CDR2 is FQGNSA. The CDR3: CASSSGQGPSYEQYF. The CDR3 DNA reads TGTGCCAGCAGCTCTGGACAGGGGCCGTCCTACGAGCAGTACTTC.